This T cell receptor beta chain stems from a study of blood T cell repertoires in COVID-19. Study-wide context: PBMCs, B-cell-depleted T cells, or T cells provided the cDNA or gDNA that made up the material.

In the original processing: Reference gene primer amplification gave estimated nucleated cell counts. Libraries were prepared by immunoSEQ multiplex PCR; TCRdb keeps only in-frame clonotypes and omits some of them. That table is the source of V, J and clone size, and D and trimming were worked out from the DNA. The sample carries over 200,000 clones, almost 85% recorded once. The CDR3 length is 13 residues. From germline, CDR1 is ENHRY and CDR2 SYGVKD. V dropped 10 bases and J dropped 0 bases, with 12 bases sitting between them. In this sample, this clone turned up once. The study drew participants aged about 18 to 89 years from some 23 US areas. Donors were grouped by their self-reported clinical history.

This sequence joins TRBV10-3 and TRBJ1-1, with D hard to call. The sequence was obtained from a man aged 40-55 years who had recovered from COVID-19. The sample consisted of PBMCs or T cells enriched from blood (not recorded which). The CDR3 region is CATLLALNTEAFF. In DNA form, the CDR3 reads TGTGCCACTCTCCTGGCACTGAACACTGAAGCTTTCTTT.